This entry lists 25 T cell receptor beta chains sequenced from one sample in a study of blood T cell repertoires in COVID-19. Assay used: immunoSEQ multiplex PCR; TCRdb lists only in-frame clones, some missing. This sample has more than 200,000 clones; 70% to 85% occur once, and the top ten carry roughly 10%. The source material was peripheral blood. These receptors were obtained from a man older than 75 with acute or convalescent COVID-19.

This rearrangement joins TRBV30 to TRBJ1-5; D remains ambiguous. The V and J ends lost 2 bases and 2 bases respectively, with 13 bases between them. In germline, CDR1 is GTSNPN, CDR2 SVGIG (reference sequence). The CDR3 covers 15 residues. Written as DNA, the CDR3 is TGTGCCTGGAGTCCCCCGGAGAGGGGCAATCAGCCCCAGCATTTT. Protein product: CAWSPPERGNQPQHF.

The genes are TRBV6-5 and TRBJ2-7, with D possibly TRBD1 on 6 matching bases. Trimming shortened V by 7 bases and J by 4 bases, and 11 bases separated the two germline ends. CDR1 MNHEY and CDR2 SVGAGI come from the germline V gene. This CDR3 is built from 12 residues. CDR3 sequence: CASTQGRYEQYF. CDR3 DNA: TGTGCCAGCACTCAGGGGCGATACGAGCAGTACTTC.

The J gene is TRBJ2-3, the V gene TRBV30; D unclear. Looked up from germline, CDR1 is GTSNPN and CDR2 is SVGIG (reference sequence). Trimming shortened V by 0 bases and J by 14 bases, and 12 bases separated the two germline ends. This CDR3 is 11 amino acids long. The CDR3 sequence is CAWSVRLLRYF. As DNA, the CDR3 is TGTGCCTGGAGTGTTAGACTTCTCCGGTATTTT.

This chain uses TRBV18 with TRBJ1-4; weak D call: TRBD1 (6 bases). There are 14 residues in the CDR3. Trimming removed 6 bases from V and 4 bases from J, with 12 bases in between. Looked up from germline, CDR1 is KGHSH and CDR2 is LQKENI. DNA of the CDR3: TGTGCCAGCTCGCCGACAGGCCTTAATGAAAAACTGTTTTTT. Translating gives CASSPTGLNEKLFF.

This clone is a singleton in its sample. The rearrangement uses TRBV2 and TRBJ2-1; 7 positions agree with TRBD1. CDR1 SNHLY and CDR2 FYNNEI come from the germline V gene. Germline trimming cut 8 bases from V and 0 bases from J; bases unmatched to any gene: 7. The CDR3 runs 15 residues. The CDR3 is CASEKDRSSYNEQFF. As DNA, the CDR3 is TGTGCCAGCGAAAAGGACAGGAGCTCCTACAATGAGCAGTTCTTC. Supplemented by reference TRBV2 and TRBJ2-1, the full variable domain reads EPEVTQTPSHQVTQMGQEVILRCVPISNHLYFYWYRQILGQKVEFLVSFYNNEISEKSEIFDDQFSVERPDGSNFTLKIRSTKLEDSAMYFCASEKDRSSYNEQFFGPGTRLTVL.

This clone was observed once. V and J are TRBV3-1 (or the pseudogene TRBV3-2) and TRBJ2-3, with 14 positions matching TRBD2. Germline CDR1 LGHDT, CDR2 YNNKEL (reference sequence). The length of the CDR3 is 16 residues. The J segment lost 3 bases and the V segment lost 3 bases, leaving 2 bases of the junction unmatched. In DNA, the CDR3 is TGTGCCAGCAGCCACGGACTAGCGGGGGGTACAGATACGCAGTATTTT. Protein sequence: CASSHGLAGGTDTQYF.

CDR3 DNA: TGTGCCAGCAGTGAAGCTTATGGGGGCAGGGGAGCGACTGAAGCTTTCTTT. Its translation is CASSEAYGGRGATEAFF. This chain joins TRBV6-1 and TRBJ1-1; TRBD1 might be the D (6 bases). The V end was cut by 0 bases, the J end by 5 bases, with 19 bases between. The CDR3 is 17 residues long. Germline values: CDR1 MNHNS, CDR2 SASEGT.

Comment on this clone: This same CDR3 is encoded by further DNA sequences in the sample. The DNA of the CDR3 is TGTGCCAGCAGCCGCGGGGTAGCGGGAACCGGGGAGCTGTTTTTT. The encoded protein is CASSRGVAGTGELFF. V and J are TRBV7-6 and TRBJ2-2, with TRBD2 matching over 8 bases. This CDR3 has 15 residues. The V segment lost 5 bases and the J segment 5 bases; nucleotides outside the gene matches: 7. CDR1 is SGHVS, CDR2 FNYEAQ, per germline.

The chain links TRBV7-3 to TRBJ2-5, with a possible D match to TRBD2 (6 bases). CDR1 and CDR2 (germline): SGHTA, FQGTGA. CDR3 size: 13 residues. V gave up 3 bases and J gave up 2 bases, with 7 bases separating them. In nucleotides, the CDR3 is TGTGCCAGCAGCTTGGGACTTCAAGAGACCCAGTACTTC. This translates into CASSLGLQETQYF.

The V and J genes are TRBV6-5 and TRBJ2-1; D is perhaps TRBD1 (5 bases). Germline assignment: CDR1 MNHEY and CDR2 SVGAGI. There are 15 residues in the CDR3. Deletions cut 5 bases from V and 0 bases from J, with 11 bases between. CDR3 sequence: CASSQQVHSYNEQFF. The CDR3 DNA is TGTGCCAGCAGTCAACAGGTTCACTCCTACAATGAGCAGTTCTTC.

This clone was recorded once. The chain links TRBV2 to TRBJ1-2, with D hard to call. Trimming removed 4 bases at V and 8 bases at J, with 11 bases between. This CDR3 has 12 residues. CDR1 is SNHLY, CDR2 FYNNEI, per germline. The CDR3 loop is CASSVEAGGYTF. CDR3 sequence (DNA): TGTGCCAGCAGTGTTGAGGCGGGAGGCTACACCTTC. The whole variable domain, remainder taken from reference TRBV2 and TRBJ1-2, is EPEVTQTPSHQVTQMGQEVILRCVPISNHLYFYWYRQILGQKVEFLVSFYNNEISEKSEIFDDQFSVERPDGSNFTLKIRSTKLEDSAMYFCASSVEAGGYTFGSGTRLTVV.

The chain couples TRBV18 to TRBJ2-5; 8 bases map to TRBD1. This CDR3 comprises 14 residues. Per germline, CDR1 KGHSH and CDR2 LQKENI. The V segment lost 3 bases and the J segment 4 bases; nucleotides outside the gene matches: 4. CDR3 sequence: CASSPGTGLETQYF. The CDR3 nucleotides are TGTGCCAGCTCACCGGGGACAGGATTAGAGACCCAGTACTTC. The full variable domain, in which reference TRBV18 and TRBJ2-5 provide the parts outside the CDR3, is NAGVMQNPRHLVRRRGQEARLRCSPMKGHSHVYWYRQLPEEGLKFMVYLQKENIIDESGMPKERFSAEFPKEGPSILRIQQVVRGDSAAYFCASSPGTGLETQYFGPGTRLLVL.

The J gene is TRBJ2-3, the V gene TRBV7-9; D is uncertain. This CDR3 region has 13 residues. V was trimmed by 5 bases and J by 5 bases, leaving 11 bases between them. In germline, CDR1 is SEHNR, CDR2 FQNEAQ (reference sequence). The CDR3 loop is CASSPRPVDTQYF. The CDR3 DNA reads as TGTGCCAGCAGCCCTAGACCCGTAGATACGCAGTATTTT.

The DNA for the CDR3 is TGTGCCAGCAGCCACCTAGCGGGGGGGCCTCATGGGGAGCAGTTCTTC. Its translation: CASSHLAGGPHGEQFF. This chain links TRBV7-9 with TRBJ2-1; 12 bases match TRBD2. V lost 5 bases to trimming and J lost 10 bases; unmatched junction nucleotides: 12. The CDR3 sequence is 16 residues long. The germline gives CDR1 SEHNR, CDR2 FQNEAQ (reference sequence).

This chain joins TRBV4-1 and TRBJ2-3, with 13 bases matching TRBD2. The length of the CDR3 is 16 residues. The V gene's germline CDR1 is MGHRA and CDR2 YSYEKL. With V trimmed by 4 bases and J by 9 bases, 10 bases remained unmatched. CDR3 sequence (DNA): TGCGCCAGCAGCCTCGGGACTAGCGGGACCCCAGTAACGCAGTATTTT. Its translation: CASSLGTSGTPVTQYF.

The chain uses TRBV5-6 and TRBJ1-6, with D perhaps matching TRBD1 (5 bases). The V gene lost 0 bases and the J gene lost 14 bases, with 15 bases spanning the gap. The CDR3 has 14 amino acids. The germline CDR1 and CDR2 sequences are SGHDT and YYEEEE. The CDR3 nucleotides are TGTGCCAGCAGCTTGGTAGGGGCCGCCATGACCCTCCACTTT. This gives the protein CASSLVGAAMTLHF.

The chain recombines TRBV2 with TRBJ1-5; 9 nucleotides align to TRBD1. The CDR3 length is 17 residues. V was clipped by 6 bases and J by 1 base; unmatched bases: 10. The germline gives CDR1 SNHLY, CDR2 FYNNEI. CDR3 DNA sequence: TGTGCCAGCAGACGCAACCGGGGACAGGGAAGCAATCAGCCCCAGCATTTT. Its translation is CASRRNRGQGSNQPQHF.

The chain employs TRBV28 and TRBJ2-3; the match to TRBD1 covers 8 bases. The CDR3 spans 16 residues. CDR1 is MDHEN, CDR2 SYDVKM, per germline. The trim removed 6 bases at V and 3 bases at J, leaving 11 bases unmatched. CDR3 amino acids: CASSVLRTGLTDTQYF. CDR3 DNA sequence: TGTGCCAGCAGCGTTCTCCGGACAGGGTTGACAGATACGCAGTATTTT. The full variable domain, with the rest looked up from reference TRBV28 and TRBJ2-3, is DVKVTQSSRYLVKRTGEKVFLECVQDMDHENMFWYRQDPGLGLRLIYFSYDVKMKEKGDIPEGYSVSREKKERFSLILESASTNQTSMYLCASSVLRTGLTDTQYFGPGTRLTVL.

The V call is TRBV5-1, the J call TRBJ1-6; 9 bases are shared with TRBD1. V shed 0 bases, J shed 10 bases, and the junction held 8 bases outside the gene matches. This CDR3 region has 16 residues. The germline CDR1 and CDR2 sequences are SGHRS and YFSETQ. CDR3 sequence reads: CASSLDGGQGVSPLHF. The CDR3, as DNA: TGCGCCAGCAGCTTGGACGGGGGACAGGGTGTGTCACCCCTCCACTTT.

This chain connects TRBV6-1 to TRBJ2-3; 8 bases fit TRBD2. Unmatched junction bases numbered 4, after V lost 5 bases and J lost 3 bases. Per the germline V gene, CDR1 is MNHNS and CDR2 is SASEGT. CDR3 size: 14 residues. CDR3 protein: CASSLLAETDTQYF. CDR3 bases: TGTGCCAGCAGTTTACTAGCGGAGACAGATACGCAGTATTTT.

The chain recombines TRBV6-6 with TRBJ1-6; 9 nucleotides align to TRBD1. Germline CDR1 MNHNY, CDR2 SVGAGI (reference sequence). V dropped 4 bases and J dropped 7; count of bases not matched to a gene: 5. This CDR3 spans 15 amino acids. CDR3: CASSLLGQGNSPLHF. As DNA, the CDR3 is TGTGCCAGCAGTTTGTTGGGACAGGGAAATTCACCCCTCCACTTT.

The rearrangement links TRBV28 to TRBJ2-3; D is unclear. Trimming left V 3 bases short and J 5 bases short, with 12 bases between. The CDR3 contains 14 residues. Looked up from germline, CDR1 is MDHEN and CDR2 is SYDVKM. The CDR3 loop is CASSLIPEVDTQYF. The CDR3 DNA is TGTGCCAGCAGTTTGATACCAGAGGTAGATACGCAGTATTTT.

The CDR3 region is CASRSQTSWGYTF. The CDR3 nucleotides read TGTGCCAGCAGAAGCCAGACTTCGTGGGGCTACACCTTC. V usage is TRBV6-5 and J usage is TRBJ1-2; D gene ambiguous. The V end lost 6 bases, the J end lost 8 bases, and 16 bases lay between the germline ends. Looked up from germline, CDR1 is MNHEY and CDR2 is SVGAGI. The CDR3 consists of 13 residues.

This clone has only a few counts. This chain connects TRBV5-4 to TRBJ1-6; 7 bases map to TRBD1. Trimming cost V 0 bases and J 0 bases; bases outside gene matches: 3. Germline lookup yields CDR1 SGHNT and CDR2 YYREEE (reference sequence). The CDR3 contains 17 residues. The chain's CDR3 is CASSLETGSSYNSPLHF. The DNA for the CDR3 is TGTGCCAGCAGCTTGGAGACAGGGAGCTCCTATAATTCACCCCTCCACTTT.

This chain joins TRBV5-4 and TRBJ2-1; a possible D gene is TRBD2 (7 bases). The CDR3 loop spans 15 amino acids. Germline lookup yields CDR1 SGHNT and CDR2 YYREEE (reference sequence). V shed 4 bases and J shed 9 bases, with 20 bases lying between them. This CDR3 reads CASSQLGGRFGEQFF. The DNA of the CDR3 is TGTGCCAGCAGCCAGCTGGGGGGGCGTTTCGGTGAGCAGTTCTTC. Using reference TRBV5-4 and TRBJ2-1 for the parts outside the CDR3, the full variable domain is ETGVTQSPTHLIKTRGQQVTLRCSSQSGHNTVSWYQQALGQGPQFIFQYYREEENGRGNFPPRFSGLQFPNYSSELNVNALELDDSALYLCASSQLGGRFGEQFFGPGTRLTVL.